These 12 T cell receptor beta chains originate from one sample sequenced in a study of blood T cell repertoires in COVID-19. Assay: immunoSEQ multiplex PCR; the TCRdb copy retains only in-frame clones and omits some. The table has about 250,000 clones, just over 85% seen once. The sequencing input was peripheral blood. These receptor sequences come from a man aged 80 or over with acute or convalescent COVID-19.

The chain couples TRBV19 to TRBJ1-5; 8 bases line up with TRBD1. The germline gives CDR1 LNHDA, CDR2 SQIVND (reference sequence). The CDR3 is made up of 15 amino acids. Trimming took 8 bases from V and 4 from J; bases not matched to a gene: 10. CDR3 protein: CASRGQGLVNQPQHF. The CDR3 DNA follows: TGTGCCAGTCGAGGACAGGGCCTAGTTAATCAGCCCCAGCATTTT.

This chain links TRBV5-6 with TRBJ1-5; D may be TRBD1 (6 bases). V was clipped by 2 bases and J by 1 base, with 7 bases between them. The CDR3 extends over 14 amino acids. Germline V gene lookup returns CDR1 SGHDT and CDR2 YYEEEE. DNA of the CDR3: TGTGCCAGCAGCTTCGGACAGAGCAATCAGCCCCAGCATTTT. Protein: CASSFGQSNQPQHF.

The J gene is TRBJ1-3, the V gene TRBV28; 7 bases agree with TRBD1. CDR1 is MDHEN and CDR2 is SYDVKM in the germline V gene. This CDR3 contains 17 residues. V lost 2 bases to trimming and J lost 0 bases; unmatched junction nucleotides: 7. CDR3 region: CASSLIRTGISGNTIYF. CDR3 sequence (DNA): TGTGCCAGCAGTTTAATTCGGACAGGTATCTCTGGAAACACCATATATTTT.

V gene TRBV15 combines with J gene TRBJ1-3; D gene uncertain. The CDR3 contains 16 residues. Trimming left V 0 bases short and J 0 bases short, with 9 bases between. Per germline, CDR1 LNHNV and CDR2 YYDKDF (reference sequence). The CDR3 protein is CATSRDPPGSGNTIYF. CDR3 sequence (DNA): TGTGCCACCAGCAGAGATCCGCCGGGCTCTGGAAACACCATATATTTT.

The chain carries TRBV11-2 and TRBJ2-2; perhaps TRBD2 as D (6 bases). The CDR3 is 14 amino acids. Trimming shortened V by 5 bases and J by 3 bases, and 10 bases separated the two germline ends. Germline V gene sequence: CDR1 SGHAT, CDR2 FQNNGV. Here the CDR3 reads CASSRGTYTGELFF. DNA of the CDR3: TGTGCCAGCAGCCGGGGGACCTACACCGGGGAGCTGTTTTTT. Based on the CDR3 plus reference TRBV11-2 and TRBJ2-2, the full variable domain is EAGVAQSPRYKIIEKRQSVAFWCNPISGHATLYWYQQILGQGPKLLIQFQNNGVVDDSQLPKDRFSAERLKGVDSTLKIQPAKLEDSAVYLCASSRGTYTGELFFGEGSRLTVL.

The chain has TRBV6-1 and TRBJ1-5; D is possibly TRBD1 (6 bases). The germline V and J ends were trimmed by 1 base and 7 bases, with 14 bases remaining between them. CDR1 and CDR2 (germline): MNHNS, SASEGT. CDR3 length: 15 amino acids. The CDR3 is CASSEVRGGRQPQHF. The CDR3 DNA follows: TGTGCCAGCAGTGAAGTAAGAGGGGGAAGACAGCCCCAGCATTTT.

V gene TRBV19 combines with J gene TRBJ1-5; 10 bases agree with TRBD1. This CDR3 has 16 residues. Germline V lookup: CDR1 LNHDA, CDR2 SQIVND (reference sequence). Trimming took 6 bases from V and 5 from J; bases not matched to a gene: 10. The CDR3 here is CASSLLRTGGDQPQHF. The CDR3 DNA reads TGTGCCAGTAGCCTCCTCAGGACAGGGGGGGATCAGCCCCAGCATTTT.

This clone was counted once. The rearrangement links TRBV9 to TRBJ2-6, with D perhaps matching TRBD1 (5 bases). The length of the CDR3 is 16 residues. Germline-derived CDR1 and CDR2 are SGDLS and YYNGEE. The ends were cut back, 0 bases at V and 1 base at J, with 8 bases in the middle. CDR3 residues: CASSVGQGSGANVLTF. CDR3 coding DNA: TGTGCCAGCAGCGTAGGCCAGGGATCTGGGGCCAACGTCCTGACTTTC.

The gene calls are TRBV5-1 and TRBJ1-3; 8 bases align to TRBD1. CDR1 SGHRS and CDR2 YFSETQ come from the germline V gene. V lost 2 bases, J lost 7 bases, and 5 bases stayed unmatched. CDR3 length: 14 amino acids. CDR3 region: CASSFGQGDNTIYF. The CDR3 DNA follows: TGCGCCAGCAGCTTCGGACAGGGAGACAACACCATATATTTT.

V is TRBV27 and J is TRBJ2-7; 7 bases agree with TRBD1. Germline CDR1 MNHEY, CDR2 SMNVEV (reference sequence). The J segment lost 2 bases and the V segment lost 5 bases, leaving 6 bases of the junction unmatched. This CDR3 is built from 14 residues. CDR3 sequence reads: CASSIQGSAYEQYF. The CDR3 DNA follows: TGTGCCAGCAGTATACAGGGGAGCGCCTACGAGCAGTACTTC.

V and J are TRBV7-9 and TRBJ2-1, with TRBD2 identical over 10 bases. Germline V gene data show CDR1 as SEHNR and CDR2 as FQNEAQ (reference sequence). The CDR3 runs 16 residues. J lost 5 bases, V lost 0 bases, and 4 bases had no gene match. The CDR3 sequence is CASSLAPSGSNNEQFF. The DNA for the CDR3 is TGTGCCAGCAGCTTAGCTCCTAGCGGGAGTAACAATGAGCAGTTCTTC.

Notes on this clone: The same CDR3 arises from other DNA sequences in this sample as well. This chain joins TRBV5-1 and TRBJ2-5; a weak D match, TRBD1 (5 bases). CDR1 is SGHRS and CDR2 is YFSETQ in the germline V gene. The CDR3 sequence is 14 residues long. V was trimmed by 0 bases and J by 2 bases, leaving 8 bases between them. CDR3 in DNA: TGCGCCAGCAGCTTGGGACAGATACAAGAGACCCAGTACTTC. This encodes CASSLGQIQETQYF.